Presented here are 16 T cell receptor beta chains from one specimen sequenced in a study of cytomegalovirus exposure and HLA in healthy donors. The study ran its PCR with 60 Vbeta and 13 Jbeta primers. Clones were sequenced by immunoSEQ multiplex PCR, and TCRdb holds only the in-frame ones, with some missing. The data hold approximately 110,000 clones, with about four fifths observed a single time. The source material was PBMCs. Receptor source: a man aged 35 to 55 in good health and CMV-seronegative.

The chain combines TRBV6-5 with TRBJ2-7, with D possibly being TRBD1 (5 bases). The CDR3 sequence is 13 residues long. V lost 8 bases to trimming and J lost 2 bases, with 13 bases between them. CDR1 is MNHEY, CDR2 SVGAGI, per germline. For the CDR3, the DNA is TGTGCCAGCCGCCCCCAGGGCCCCTACGAGCAGTACTTC. Residues: CASRPQGPYEQYF.

This clone was found a few times. The chain combines TRBV4-1 with TRBJ1-2; 7 nucleotides align to TRBD1. Germline V gene data show CDR1 as MGHRA and CDR2 as YSYEKL. V was clipped by 1 base and J by 2 bases; unmatched bases: 7. The CDR3 consists of 16 residues. CDR3 in DNA: TGCGCCAGCAGCCAAGGTCGGGACAGAAACAACTATGGCTACACCTTC. The encoded protein is CASSQGRDRNNYGYTF.

The chain uses TRBV29-1 and TRBJ1-5; D is perhaps TRBD1 (6 bases). Trimming left V 7 bases short and J 2 bases short, with 12 bases between. The germline V gene encodes CDR1 SQVTM and CDR2 ANQGSEA. CDR3 length: 13 residues. In DNA form, the CDR3 reads TGCAGCGCCGGGGGGGCCGGCAATCAGCCCCAGCATTTT. This gives the protein CSAGGAGNQPQHF.

Only a few counts were recorded for this clone. Mismatch with germline at one junction end may stem from a read error. The chain recombines TRBV30 with TRBJ1-2; tentative D call: TRBD1 (6 bases). The CDR3 sequence is 10 residues long. The germline V gene encodes CDR1 GTSNPN and CDR2 SVGIG (reference sequence). The CDR3 region has the DNA TGTGCCGGGGATCGGGGGGCCCGGTCCTTC. It yields the protein CAGDRGARSF. Filled out from reference TRBV30 and TRBJ1-2, the complete variable domain reads SQTIHQWPATLVQPVGSPLSLECTVEGTSNPNLYWYRQAAGRGLQLLFYSVGIGQISSEVPQNLSASRPQDRQFILSSKKLLLSDSGFYLCAGDRGARSFGSGTRLTVV.

The rearrangement uses TRBV4-2 and TRBJ2-3, with 9 bases lining up with TRBD2. The CDR3 loop spans 17 amino acids. V shed 3 bases and J 1 base; nucleotides not matched to a gene: 8. Germline V gene sequence: CDR1 LGHNA, CDR2 YNFKEQ. The CDR3 DNA reads TGTGCCAGCAGCCACTCGTCTAGCGGGGAGGGCACAGATACGCAGTATTTT. The encoded protein is CASSHSSSGEGTDTQYF.

This chain links TRBV28 with TRBJ1-5, with 7 bases aligning to TRBD1. Per germline, CDR1 MDHEN and CDR2 SYDVKM. Unmatched junction bases numbered 7, after V lost 6 bases and J lost 2 bases. The length of the CDR3 is 15 residues. The DNA for the CDR3 is TGTGCCAGCAGACCTACAGGGGCCGGCAATCAGCCCCAGCATTTT. This codes for CASRPTGAGNQPQHF.

J is TRBJ2-7 and V is TRBV6-1; D unresolved. In germline, CDR1 is MNHNS, CDR2 SASEGT. The CDR3 has 13 amino acids. Trimming pared 6 bases from V and 0 bases from J, leaving 9 bases between. CDR3 protein: CASSLILSYEQYF. Here the CDR3 DNA reads TGTGCCAGCAGCCTCATACTCTCCTACGAGCAGTACTTC.

The chain couples TRBV29-1 to TRBJ2-7; TRBD1 agrees at 9 bases. V shed 3 bases and J 2 bases; nucleotides not matched to a gene: 5. CDR1 and CDR2 from the germline V gene are SQVTM and ANQGSEA. This CDR3 is 14 amino acids long. The DNA for the CDR3 is TGCAGCGTTGAGGGGGACAGGGAGACCTACGAGCAGTACTTC. It encodes CSVEGDRETYEQYF.

The chain employs TRBV28 and TRBJ1-4, with 7 bases aligning to TRBD1. Germline V gene sequence: CDR1 MDHEN, CDR2 SYDVKM. The CDR3 is made up of 17 amino acids. V shed 7 bases and J 1 base; nucleotides not matched to a gene: 12. Here the CDR3 reads CASTSWGQGVTNEKLFF. Written as DNA, the CDR3 is TGTGCCAGCACCTCCTGGGGGCAGGGGGTAACTAATGAAAAACTGTTTTTT. Drawing the rest from reference TRBV28 and TRBJ1-4, the complete variable domain is DVKVTQSSRYLVKRTGEKVFLECVQDMDHENMFWYRQDPGLGLRLIYFSYDVKMKEKGDIPEGYSVSREKKERFSLILESASTNQTSMYLCASTSWGQGVTNEKLFFGSGTQLSVL.

V is TRBV7-2 and J is TRBJ2-7; 10 bases are a match to TRBD2. Germline V gene data show CDR1 as SGHTA and CDR2 as FQGNSA. Losses at the gene ends were 0 bases for V and 5 bases for J; bases not matched to a gene: 7. The CDR3 is 16 amino acids. As DNA, the CDR3 is TGTGCCAGCAGCTTAGCTGCTAGCGGGGGATCCCACGAGCAGTACTTC. Translation gives CASSLAASGGSHEQYF.

This clone was seen a handful of times. The chain couples TRBV19 to TRBJ1-3; 7 bases are shared with TRBD1. Trimming took 10 bases from V and 1 from J; bases not matched to a gene: 13. The CDR3 has 16 amino acids. Per germline, CDR1 LNHDA and CDR2 SQIVND (reference sequence). The CDR3 nucleotides read TGTGCCACCAGGCGACAGGGTAAGGCTTCTGGAAACACCATATATTTT. Residues: CATRRQGKASGNTIYF.

This clone has only one observation. V and J are TRBV5-6 and TRBJ1-2; 9 bases align to TRBD1. CDR1 SGHDT and CDR2 YYEEEE come from the germline V gene. Trimming took 3 bases from V and 7 from J; bases not matched to a gene: 4. The CDR3 contains 13 residues. DNA of the CDR3: TGTGCCAGCAGCTCACAGGGGGCTGGTGGCTACACCTTC. This encodes CASSSQGAGGYTF.

The rearrangement uses TRBV11-2 and TRBJ2-7, with 7 bases lining up with TRBD1. The CDR3 runs 16 residues. Unmatched junction bases numbered 9, after V lost 1 base and J lost 3 bases. Per germline, CDR1 SGHAT and CDR2 FQNNGV. The CDR3 protein is CASSLGEADRLYEQYF. In DNA form, the CDR3 reads TGTGCCAGCAGCTTAGGTGAGGCGGACAGGCTCTACGAGCAGTACTTC.

The V and J genes are TRBV2 and TRBJ2-2, with 15 bases fitting TRBD2. The CDR3 runs to 22 residues. The V gene end was trimmed by 1 base and the J gene end by 6 bases; junction bases not matched to a gene: 18. CDR1 is SNHLY, CDR2 FYNNEI, per germline. The CDR3 protein is CASSEGWGLAGGPQKNSGELFF. The CDR3 bases are TGTGCCAGCAGTGAAGGGTGGGGACTAGCGGGAGGTCCTCAAAAAAATTCCGGGGAGCTGTTTTTT.

This clone was detected a few times. The chain combines TRBV14 with TRBJ1-6; TRBD1 might be the D (5 bases). The CDR3 covers 14 residues. V shed 8 bases and J shed 7 bases, with 15 bases lying between them. The germline V gene encodes CDR1 SGHDN and CDR2 FVKESK. CDR3 protein: CASGPGWSNSPLHF. CDR3 nucleotide sequence: TGTGCCAGCGGCCCAGGGTGGTCGAATTCACCCCTCCACTTT.

This chain uses TRBV7-9 with TRBJ2-3; D gene uncertain. Trimming pared 5 bases from V and 4 bases from J, leaving 10 bases between. CDR3 length: 13 residues. In germline, CDR1 is SEHNR, CDR2 FQNEAQ (reference sequence). DNA for the CDR3: TGTGCCAGCAGCATCCTCCTCCCAGATACGCAGTATTTT. This sequence encodes CASSILLPDTQYF.